The TCR beta chain under discussion was sequenced for a study of shared clonotypes between healthy human individuals. The deep-level immunoSEQ assay was used. Assay used: immunoSEQ multiplex PCR; TCRdb lists only in-frame clones, some missing. The table includes some 2 million clones, roughly 94% detected once. The CDR3 length is 13 residues. Germline V gives CDR1 GTSNPN, CDR2 SVGIG (reference sequence). Trimming pared 2 bases from V and 7 bases from J, leaving 12 bases between. Notes on this clone: The antigen is undetermined.

Study results and limitations: With a few donors compared, 5% to 5.5% of naive CD4 clonotypes were shared. It was anticipated that sequencing depth would influence how many clonotypes donors shared.

This clonotype originated in a man between 18 and 35 years old in good health. This chain links TRBV30 with TRBJ1-5; D gene unclear. The specimen sequenced was naive CD4+ T cells sorted from blood. Subset meaning: CD45RA+ positively selected. CDR3 sequence (DNA): TGTGCCTGGAGTAGGGCAGCGGGCCAGCCCCAGCATTTT. It codes for CAWSRAAGQPQHF.